This TCR beta chain was identified in a study of blood T cell repertoires in COVID-19. J lost 4 bases, V lost 4 bases, and 6 bases had no gene match. The germline gives CDR1 SGHRS, CDR2 YFSETQ. The CDR3 has 14 amino acids. This clone has only a few counts. TCRdb's table, derived via immunoSEQ multiplex PCR, lists solely in-frame clones and lacks some. The repertoire holds tens of thousands of clones, with 81% as singletons. The sample taken for sequencing was peripheral blood. This TCR was sampled from a man aged 65 to 79 with COVID-19, enrolled during active disease. This chain links TRBV5-1 with TRBJ2-7, with 9 bases that match TRBD1. CDR3 loop: CASSPGTGLYEQYF. The CDR3 DNA follows: TGCGCCAGCAGCCCCGGGACAGGGTTGTACGAGCAGTACTTC.